A single sample gave rise to the 17 T cell receptor beta chains below, sequenced in a study of CXCR3-negative and CXCR3-positive naive CD8 T cells (dated by TCRdb to between 2019 and 2020). The sample was run on a NextSeq 550. The Human TCR Profiling Kit (MiLaboratory) was used to prepare UMI-labeled 5' RACE TRB cDNA libraries. TCRdb reprocessed the reads, and each CDR3 protein sequence is entered once, without DNA. This sample's listing comprises some 48,000 distinct CDR3 sequences. In total, the top ten clones hold 2% to 3% of the sample. Sequencing was done on a sample of naive CXCR3- CD8+ T cells from blood. The label giving this sample's cell subset or site can be read as: CD45RO-CCR7+CD27+CD95- naive CD8+ T cells lacking CXCR3 (TNR3-). These receptors were obtained from a human donor in good health. Some clones in this sample may be carry-over from other donors' samples.

The J gene is TRBJ2-3, the V gene TRBV11-3; TCRdb indicates TRBD1, and absent DNA this call remains unverified. The CDR3 length is 15 residues. Germline values: CDR1 SGHNT, CDR2 YENEEA. CDR3 protein: CASSFRDRGTDTQYF.

This chain links TRBV29-1 with TRBJ2-7; there is no DNA to check the TCRdb D call of TRBD2. This CDR3 has 12 amino acids. Germline V CDR1 and CDR2: SQVTM, ANQGSEA. The CDR3 here is CSVILEGYEQYF.

The CDR3 sequence is CASHGTSVLQETQYF. V is TRBV2 and J is TRBJ2-5; the TCRdb call, TRBD2, lacks DNA for checking. CDR3 size: 15 residues. Germline V lookup: CDR1 SNHLY, CDR2 FYNNEI. The whole variable domain, filled in from reference TRBV2 and TRBJ2-5, reads EPEVTQTPSHQVTQMGQEVILRCVPISNHLYFYWYRQILGQKVEFLVSFYNNEISEKSEIFDDQFSVERPDGSNFTLKIRSTKLEDSAMYFCASHGTSVLQETQYFGPGTRLLVL.

The gene calls are TRBV18 and TRBJ2-1. CDR1 and CDR2 from the germline V gene are KGHSH and LQKENI. The CDR3 runs to 12 residues. The CDR3 protein is CASSPVGNEQFF.

This chain uses TRBV12-3 or TRBV12-4 with TRBJ2-7; without DNA, the TCRdb call of TRBD1 cannot be checked. The CDR3 sequence is 12 residues long. The CDR3 is CASTLAGGEQYF.

The chain uses TRBV2 and TRBJ1-4. In germline, CDR1 is SNHLY, CDR2 FYNNEI. The CDR3 loop spans 13 amino acids. CDR3 sequence reads: CASSERVSEKLFF.

This chain links TRBV2 with TRBJ2-7. The CDR3 is made up of 14 amino acids. Germline-derived CDR1 and CDR2 are SNHLY and FYNNEI. Here the CDR3 reads CASSENRDSYEQYF.

V gene TRBV28 combines with J gene TRBJ2-7; no DNA is available, so the TRBD1 call from TCRdb remains unchecked. The germline V gene encodes CDR1 MDHEN and CDR2 SYDVKM. The CDR3 extends over 13 amino acids. The CDR3: CASSWGGTYEQYF. Full variable domain (remainder filled in from reference TRBV28 and TRBJ2-7): DVKVTQSSRYLVKRTGEKVFLECVQDMDHENMFWYRQDPGLGLRLIYFSYDVKMKEKGDIPEGYSVSREKKERFSLILESASTNQTSMYLCASSWGGTYEQYFGPGTRLTVT.

The genes are TRBV5-1 and TRBJ2-5; with no DNA, the TCRdb D assignment of TRBD2 cannot be verified. Germline V CDR1 and CDR2: SGHRS, YFSETQ. The CDR3 totals 14 residues. The CDR3: CASSLEGLEETQYF.

This rearrangement joins TRBV5-5 to TRBJ2-3; TCRdb proposes TRBD1, but this gene call is untestable without DNA. This CDR3 is 15 amino acids long. The germline CDR1 and CDR2 sequences are SGHKS and YYEKEE (reference sequence). This CDR3 is CASSFRGEEADTQYF. The variable domain in full, completed from reference TRBV5-5 and TRBJ2-3, reads DAGVTQSPTHLIKTRGQQVTLRCSPISGHKSVSWYQQVLGQGPQFIFQYYEKEERGRGNFPDRFSARQFPNYSSELNVNALLLGDSALYLCASSFRGEEADTQYFGPGTRLTVL.

The chain links TRBV4-3 to TRBJ2-7; the TRBD1 assignment by TCRdb is unverifiable without DNA. CDR1 LGHNA and CDR2 YSLEER come from the germline V gene. The CDR3 is 15 amino acids. The CDR3 reads CASSQDKTGGHEQYF.

This chain joins TRBV2 and TRBJ2-1; the D gene TCRdb calls, TRBD1, cannot be checked with no DNA. The CDR3 spans 16 residues. The germline gives CDR1 SNHLY, CDR2 FYNNEI. The CDR3 loop is CASRSWGTGLVDEQFF.

The CDR3 reads CASRPSITGYEQPQHF. The V call is TRBV28, the J call TRBJ1-5. Per germline, CDR1 MDHEN and CDR2 SYDVKM. This CDR3 spans 16 amino acids. Based on the CDR3 plus reference TRBV28 and TRBJ1-5, the full variable domain is DVKVTQSSRYLVKRTGEKVFLECVQDMDHENMFWYRQDPGLGLRLIYFSYDVKMKEKGDIPEGYSVSREKKERFSLILESASTNQTSMYLCASRPSITGYEQPQHFGDGTRLSIL.

The rearrangement uses TRBV6-5 and TRBJ2-1. CDR1 is MNHEY, CDR2 SVGAGI, per germline. CDR3 size: 11 residues. CDR3 amino acids: CASTKGNEQFF.

The rearrangement uses TRBV2 and TRBJ2-7. Per germline, CDR1 SNHLY and CDR2 FYNNEI. This CDR3 is 18 amino acids long. CDR3 loop: CASSGSTQSAQSSYEQYF.

CDR3 protein: CASSQESGTIEQYF. This chain links TRBV4-2 with TRBJ2-7. The germline V gene encodes CDR1 LGHNA and CDR2 YNFKEQ. The CDR3 sequence is 14 residues long.

This chain connects TRBV21-1 to TRBJ2-5. TRBV21-1 is listed as a pseudogene. This CDR3 spans 11 amino acids. The CDR3 sequence is CASSILKTQYF.